The present entry profiles one T cell receptor (beta chain) with its context. This clonotype has a single count. No cognate antigen has been identified for it. No qualities accompany the bases; no much larger clone lies one base away. Support from one read is weak. This specimen comes from a study of T cell repertoires in cytomegalovirus infection (dated by TCRdb to 2018 to 2020). For context, the study as a whole: Alongside well-studied HLA-B-restricted epitopes, the peptide stimulations were aimed at recently identified HLA-C-restricted CMV epitopes, whose presentation resists viral immunomodulation. Because public TCR beta signatures pointed to carriage of CMV infection together with the matching HLA type, the HLA type of each donor mattered for the analysis. General findings and caveats noted by the study authors: In the ex vivo response, HLA-C-restricted CMV-specific TCR beta clonotypes were dominant, and in two of eight donors the single most frequent clonotype came from this HLA-C-restricted group. In both this cohort and an independent roughly 400-donor cohort, the cumulative frequency of public TCR beta family members distinguished carriers of CMV infection plus the relevant HLA type.

Sequencing was performed on an Illumina HiSeq 1500. TCRdb reran the public reads through fastp at Q25 and MiXCR, keeping productive beta chains. Each CDR3 protein appears once, grouped with its most common genes and DNA. For this sample there are roughly 700,000 distinct CDR3 sequences; around a third appear just once. About 20% of the sample goes to the ten largest clones. CDR3 length: 12 amino acids, cysteine to phenylalanine. CDR3 DNA only is kept here, 36 bases in frame from base 1. Per the germline V gene (reference sequence), DFQATT is the CDR1 and SNEGSKA is the CDR2. V is clipped by 2 bases and J by 5 bases, and the sequence between their germline boundaries is 10 bases long. The sample's treatment or condition label is to be understood as: in vitro stimulation with specific CMV peptide epitopes to enrich CMV-specific T cells.

This receptor was taken from a human donor in good health (CMV status not recorded). Some clones in this sample may be carry-over from other donors' samples. The rearrangement joined TRBV20-1 to TRBJ2-7, and TRBD2 may be the D gene, going by 5 matching bases. The sample was cultured PBMCs, taken from culture after CMV antigen stimulation. CDR3 protein: CSARSLAHEQYF. The nucleotide sequence is given as TGCAGTGCTAGATCCCTAGCCCACGAGCAGTACTTC.